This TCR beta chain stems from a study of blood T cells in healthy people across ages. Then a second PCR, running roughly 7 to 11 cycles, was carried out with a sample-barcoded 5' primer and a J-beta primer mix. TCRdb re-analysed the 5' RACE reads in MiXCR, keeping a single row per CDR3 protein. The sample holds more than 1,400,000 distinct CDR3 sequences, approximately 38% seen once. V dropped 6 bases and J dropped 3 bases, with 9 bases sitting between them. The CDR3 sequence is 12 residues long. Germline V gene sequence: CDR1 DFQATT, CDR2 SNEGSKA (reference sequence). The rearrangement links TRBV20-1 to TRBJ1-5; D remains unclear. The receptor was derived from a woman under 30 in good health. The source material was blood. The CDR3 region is CSAKPVNQPQHF. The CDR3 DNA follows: TGCAGTGCAAAGCCCGTCAATCAGCCCCAGCATTTT.